The 14 T cell receptor beta chains presented below share a single source sample, sequenced in a study of T cells after yellow fever vaccination. MiXCR, run by TCRdb on the 5' RACE reads, gives a single entry per CDR3 protein. The sample lists about 42,000 distinct CDR3 sequences, more than 6% occurring once. The specimen was PBMCs, either bulk or a sorted T-cell subset (CD4+, CD8+, memory, or dextramer-sorted; not recorded which), collected 45 days after the yellow fever booster vaccination. The receptors originated from a man younger than 40 who received the YFV17D yellow fever vaccine.

This clonotype appeared many times. The J gene is TRBJ2-5, the V gene TRBV12-3 or TRBV12-4; no firm D call. V lost 1 base to trimming and J lost 5 bases, with 8 bases between them. This CDR3 contains 13 residues. The CDR3 here is CASSLVGRETQYF. The CDR3 DNA reads TGTGCCAGCAGTTTAGTAGGCAGGGAGACCCAGTACTTC.

This clonotype has ten or more counts. The V gene is TRBV7-2, the J gene TRBJ2-7, with 12 bases that match TRBD2. Germline V gives CDR1 SGHTA, CDR2 FQGNSA. The CDR3 runs 16 residues. J lost 7 bases, V lost 1 base, and 8 bases had no gene match. CDR3: CASSLVLAGGPGEQYF. In DNA, the CDR3 is TGTGCCAGCAGCTTAGTCCTAGCGGGAGGGCCAGGGGAGCAGTACTTC.

This chain uses TRBV5-1 with TRBJ1-5; no clear D gene. The CDR3 is 14 amino acids. CDR1 is SGHRS, CDR2 YFSETQ, per germline. Trimming removed 0 bases at V and 6 bases at J, with 10 bases between. CDR3 coding DNA: TGCGCCAGCAGCTTGGATGGGGTTGGTCAGCCCCAGCATTTT. Its translation is CASSLDGVGQPQHF. The whole variable domain, remainder taken from reference TRBV5-1 and TRBJ1-5, is KAGVTQTPRYLIKTRGQQVTLSCSPISGHRSVSWYQQTPGQGLQFLFEYFSETQRNKGNFPGRFSGRQFSNSRSEMNVSTLELGDSALYLCASSLDGVGQPQHFGDGTRLSIL.

Details on this clonotype: A much more abundant neighbour one base away suggests this may be a read error. The chain combines TRBV7-2 with TRBJ1-1; a possible D gene is TRBD1 (5 bases). The germline CDR1 and CDR2 sequences are SGHTA and FQGNSA. This CDR3 comprises 14 residues. Deletions cut 4 bases from V and 0 bases from J, with 9 bases between. The CDR3 coding sequence is TGTGCCAGCAGCTCGGGACTGATGAACACTGAAGCTTTCTTT. Translating gives CASSSGLMNTEAFF.

This clonotype was observed many times. The chain employs TRBV20-1 and TRBJ2-7; 9 nucleotides line up with TRBD1. CDR3 length: 14 amino acids. V lost 1 base and J lost 0; bases outside the gene matches: 1. Per germline, CDR1 DFQATT and CDR2 SNEGSKA (reference sequence). DNA for the CDR3: TGCAGTGCTAGAGGACAGGGGGGCTCCTACGAGCAGTACTTC. It codes for CSARGQGGSYEQYF.

Many counts were recorded for this clonotype. The rearrangement links TRBV27 to TRBJ2-3; D not resolved. This CDR3 is 15 amino acids long. The germline CDR1 and CDR2 sequences are MNHEY and SMNVEV (reference sequence). The V end lost 3 bases, the J end lost 2 bases, and 12 bases lay between the germline ends. The CDR3 is CASSFSLTYTDTQYF. CDR3 nucleotides: TGTGCCAGCAGTTTCTCCCTAACTTACACAGATACGCAGTATTTT.

V and J are TRBV5-1 and TRBJ2-7; unclear D gene. V was cut by 1 base and J by 2 bases, with 16 bases left in between. From germline, CDR1 is SGHRS and CDR2 YFSETQ. The CDR3 has 16 residues. The CDR3 region is CASSLMLSRATYEQYF. The CDR3 nucleotides are TGCGCCAGCAGCTTGATGTTGTCTAGAGCGACCTACGAGCAGTACTTC.

In this sample, this clonotype turned up many times. This sequence joins TRBV3-1 and TRBJ2-3, with 15 bases identical to TRBD2. This CDR3 comprises 16 residues. Germline V gene lookup returns CDR1 LGHDT and CDR2 YNNKEL (reference sequence). The ends lost 4 bases at V and 4 bases at J; junction bases unmatched: 3. The CDR3 DNA follows: TGTGCCAGCAGCCCCAGGACTAGCGGGAGGGCAGATACGCAGTATTTT. It is translated as CASSPRTSGRADTQYF.

V gene TRBV24-1 combines with J gene TRBJ2-5, with TRBD1 identical over 10 bases. Per germline, CDR1 KGHDR and CDR2 SFDVKD. The CDR3 consists of 15 residues. Germline trimming cut 3 bases from V and 4 bases from J; bases unmatched to any gene: 4. The CDR3 reads CATSDPGQGVETQYF. The CDR3 DNA reads TGTGCCACCAGTGATCCCGGACAGGGGGTAGAGACCCAGTACTTC.

The chain is built from TRBV20-1 and TRBJ2-3, with 11 nucleotides matching TRBD2. V lost 2 bases and J lost 2; bases outside the gene matches: 12. Germline V lookup: CDR1 DFQATT, CDR2 SNEGSKA (reference sequence). The CDR3 totals 18 residues. The CDR3 spells CSARPLMIAGGLTDTQYF. As DNA, the CDR3 is TGCAGTGCTAGACCCCTAATGATAGCGGGAGGGCTCACAGATACGCAGTATTTT.

This clonotype has ten or more counts. The chain links TRBV19 to TRBJ1-5; D gene unclear. V was trimmed by 8 bases and J by 6 bases, leaving 14 bases between them. CDR1 LNHDA and CDR2 SQIVND come from the germline V gene (reference sequence). The CDR3 sequence is 13 residues long. CDR3 loop: CASRPTVSQPQHF. CDR3 coding DNA: TGTGCCAGTCGACCGACCGTAAGTCAGCCCCAGCATTTT.

This clonotype occurred many times. This chain uses TRBV27 with TRBJ2-2; no clear D. V lost 2 bases, J lost 1 base, and 8 bases lay in between. The CDR3 covers 15 residues. Germline CDR1 reads MNHEY; CDR2 reads SMNVEV (reference sequence). The CDR3 coding sequence is TGTGCCAGCAGTTTAGCCCGAGGGAACACCGGGGAGCTGTTTTTT. Its translation: CASSLARGNTGELFF.

The rearrangement joins TRBV23-1 to TRBJ2-5; D not certain. TRBV23-1 is marked as an open reading frame, function uncertain. The V end lost 4 bases, the J end lost 5 bases, and 14 bases lay between the germline ends. This CDR3 is built from 14 residues. CDR3 sequence: CASSPVWLRETQYF. Here the CDR3 DNA reads TGCGCCAGCAGTCCGGTATGGCTGCGGGAGACCCAGTACTTC.

In its sample, this clonotype is medium-sized (0.01 to 0.1%). The V call is TRBV7-9, the J call TRBJ2-1; a weak D match, TRBD1 (6 bases). V was cut by 5 bases and J by 2 bases, with 7 bases left in between. The CDR3 is 13 amino acids. CDR1 and CDR2 from the germline V gene are SEHNR and FQNEAQ (reference sequence). The CDR3 DNA reads as TGTGCCAGCAGCCGGGACACCTACAATGAGCAGTTCTTC. The encoded protein is CASSRDTYNEQFF.